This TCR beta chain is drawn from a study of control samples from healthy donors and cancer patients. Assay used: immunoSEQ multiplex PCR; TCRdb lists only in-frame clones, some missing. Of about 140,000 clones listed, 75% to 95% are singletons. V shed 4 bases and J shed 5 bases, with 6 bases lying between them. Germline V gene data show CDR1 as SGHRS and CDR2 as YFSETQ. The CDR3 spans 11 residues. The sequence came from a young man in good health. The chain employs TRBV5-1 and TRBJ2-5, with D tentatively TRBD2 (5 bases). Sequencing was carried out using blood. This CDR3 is CASSPGETQYF. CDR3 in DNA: TGCGCCAGCAGCCCGGGGGAGACCCAGTACTTC.